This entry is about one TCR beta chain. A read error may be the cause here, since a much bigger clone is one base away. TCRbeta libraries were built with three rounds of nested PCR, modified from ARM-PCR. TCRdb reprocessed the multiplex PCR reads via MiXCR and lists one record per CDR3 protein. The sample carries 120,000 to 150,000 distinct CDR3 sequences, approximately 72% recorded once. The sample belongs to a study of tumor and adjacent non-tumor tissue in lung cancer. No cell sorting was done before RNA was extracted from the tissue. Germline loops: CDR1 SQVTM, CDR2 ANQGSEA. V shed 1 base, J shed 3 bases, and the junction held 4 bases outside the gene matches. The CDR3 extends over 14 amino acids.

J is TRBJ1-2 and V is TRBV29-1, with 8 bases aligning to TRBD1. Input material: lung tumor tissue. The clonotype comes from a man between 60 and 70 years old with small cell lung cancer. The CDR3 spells CSVEGLQGDYGYTF. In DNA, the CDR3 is TGCAGCGTTGAAGGACTACAGGGGGACTATGGCTACACCTTC.